This TCR beta chain was found in a study of blood T cell repertoires in COVID-19. The overall study: T cells, B-cell-depleted T cells, or PBMCs provided the cDNA or gDNA that served as material.

CDR1 is SGHRS, CDR2 YFSETQ, per germline. V trimming: 0 bases; J trimming: 0 bases; junction bases outside the gene matches: 3. This CDR3 contains 16 residues. In the source study's methods: How many nucleated cells were present was estimated from reference gene primer amplification. Libraries were prepared by immunoSEQ multiplex PCR; TCRdb keeps only in-frame clonotypes and omits some of them. V and J calls and clone size are copied from that table; D and trimming were computed from the DNA. The data show about 99,000 clones, 80% to 85% seen once. The genes are TRBV5-1 and TRBJ2-4, with 7 nucleotides matching TRBD2. The TCR comes from a man aged 65 to 85 with active or convalescent COVID-19. The sequenced material came from peripheral blood. The CDR3 coding sequence is TGCGCCAGCAGCTTGGTGGCGGGGGTAGCCAAAAACATTCAGTACTTC. It specifies CASSLVAGVAKNIQYF. Drawing the rest from reference TRBV5-1 and TRBJ2-4, the complete variable domain is KAGVTQTPRYLIKTRGQQVTLSCSPISGHRSVSWYQQTPGQGLQFLFEYFSETQRNKGNFPGRFSGRQFSNSRSEMNVSTLELGDSALYLCASSLVAGVAKNIQYFGAGTRLSVL.